The 21 T cell receptor beta chains listed next were all sequenced from one sample in a study of early T cells in non-severe SARS-CoV-2 infection. Each CDR3 protein is one row after TCRdb ran MiXCR on the 5' RACE reads. The sample has tens of thousands of distinct CDR3 sequences, approximately 5% seen once; the top ten hold 16%. Sequencing was done on a sample of whole blood. These receptors came from an adult who was a healthcare worker with PCR-confirmed SARS-CoV-2 infection or an uninfected control (not recorded which).

The V call is TRBV7-6, the J call TRBJ2-3; D uncertain. CDR1 is SGHVS, CDR2 FNYEAQ, per germline. The CDR3 sequence is 14 residues long. Trimming removed 5 bases from V and 0 bases from J, with 9 bases in between. The CDR3, as DNA: TGTGCCAGCAGCCCCCAGCCTAGCACAGATACGCAGTATTTT. Amino acids: CASSPQPSTDTQYF.

This clonotype was seen at least ten times. The chain recombines TRBV3-1 with TRBJ2-4; D remains ambiguous. V lost 4 bases and J lost 8, with 6 bases in between. There are 11 residues in the CDR3. Germline loops: CDR1 LGHDT, CDR2 YNNKEL (reference sequence). CDR3 in amino acids: CASSLEDIQYF. Here the CDR3 DNA reads TGTGCCAGCAGCCTAGAGGACATTCAGTACTTC.

This clonotype was seen a handful of times. The chain recombines TRBV18 with TRBJ1-5; no clear D. CDR3 length: 14 residues. Trimming took 3 bases from V and 6 from J, leaving 12 bases between them. Germline CDR1 is KGHSH and CDR2 is LQKENI. The CDR3 sequence: CASSPTGSVQPQHF. The CDR3 DNA is TGTGCCAGCTCACCCACCGGGAGTGTTCAGCCCCAGCATTTT.

The rearrangement links TRBV6-5 to TRBJ2-2; D not certain. The V and J ends lost 6 bases and 4 bases respectively, with 12 bases between them. There are 14 residues in the CDR3. From germline, CDR1 is MNHEY and CDR2 SVGAGI. The DNA for the CDR3 is TGTGCCAGCAGGACGGATGCCGCCACCGGGGAGCTGTTTTTT. It is translated as CASRTDAATGELFF.

This clonotype counts as medium-sized (0.01 to 0.1%). This chain connects TRBV7-3 to TRBJ2-3, with TRBD2 identical over 12 bases. Germline CDR1 reads SGHTA; CDR2 reads FQGTGA. V was pared by 2 bases and J by 8 bases, with 11 bases of the junction left unmatched. This CDR3 region has 17 residues. The CDR3 coding sequence is TGTGCCAGCAGCTTATCCTCGACGACTAGCGGGGGTGGTACGCAGTATTTT. Encoded protein: CASSLSSTTSGGGTQYF.

In the case of this clonotype: One junction end does not reproduce the germline sequence, and a read error may be involved. The J gene is TRBJ2-1, the V gene TRBV5-1; TRBD2 matches 10 bases. The germline V gene has CDR1 SGHRS and CDR2 YFSETQ. The CDR3 loop spans 12 amino acids. Here the CDR3 DNA reads TGCGCCAGCAGCTACGCTAGCGGGGGTGTTCTCTTC. Translated, it gives CASSYASGGVLF.

In this sample, this clonotype turned up many times. The CDR3 loop reads CASSQTDSLYNEQFF. The CDR3 DNA follows: TGCGCCAGCAGCCAAACCGACAGCCTCTACAATGAGCAGTTCTTC. The chain has TRBV4-1 and TRBJ2-1; weak D call: TRBD1 (5 bases). V was clipped by 2 bases and J by 3 bases, with 11 bases between them. The length of the CDR3 is 15 residues. The germline V gene has CDR1 MGHRA and CDR2 YSYEKL.

This clonotype was counted at least ten times. The chain has TRBV29-1 and TRBJ1-1; D gene ambiguous. Germline CDR1 reads SQVTM; CDR2 reads ANQGSEA. The CDR3 extends over 12 amino acids. V was pared by 4 bases and J by 5 bases, with 11 bases between. The CDR3 reads CSVAKGMTEAFF. In DNA form, the CDR3 reads TGCAGCGTTGCGAAAGGGATGACTGAAGCTTTCTTT.

This clonotype was seen repeatedly, ten times or more. The gene calls are TRBV5-5 and TRBJ2-2, with a possible D match to TRBD1 (5 bases). Germline V CDR1 and CDR2: SGHKS, YYEKEE (reference sequence). The V end lost 7 bases, the J end lost 1 base, and 20 bases lay between the germline ends. The CDR3 is made up of 17 amino acids. CDR3 residues: CASGAPKGQMNTGELFF. The CDR3 DNA sequence: TGTGCCAGCGGGGCGCCTAAGGGCCAGATGAACACCGGGGAGCTGTTTTTT.

By its share, this clonotype is medium-sized. CDR3 sequence reads: CASSLGQNYGYTF. The CDR3 DNA reads as TGTGCCAGCAGTTTGGGACAGAACTATGGCTACACCTTC. This rearrangement joins TRBV12-3 or TRBV12-4 to TRBJ1-2, with 7 bases fitting TRBD1. J lost 2 bases, V lost 3 bases, and 0 bases had no gene match. This CDR3 has 13 residues.

This clonotype has just a few counts. This chain joins TRBV10-3 and TRBJ2-3; D may correspond to TRBD1 or TRBD2 (5 bases each). Germline V gene data show CDR1 as ENHRY and CDR2 as SYGVKD. This CDR3 is 17 amino acids long. Trimming pared 4 bases from V and 2 bases from J, leaving 19 bases between. The CDR3 region is CAISVSPGTGVTDTQYF. CDR3 bases: TGTGCCATCAGTGTATCCCCCGGGACCGGCGTCACAGATACGCAGTATTTT.

This clonotype was seen at least ten times. This rearrangement joins TRBV18 to TRBJ1-3; maybe TRBD1 (5 bases). Germline V gives CDR1 KGHSH, CDR2 LQKENI. The CDR3 is made up of 17 amino acids. V was pared by 0 bases and J by 0 bases, with 12 bases between. The CDR3 loop is CASSPPTGPSSGNTIYF. The DNA for the CDR3 is TGTGCCAGCTCACCACCGACGGGGCCGAGCTCTGGAAACACCATATATTTT.

In its sample, this clonotype was seen many times. CDR3 region: CASSPGHRVHEQYF. In DNA form, the CDR3 reads TGTGCCAGCAGTCCCGGGCACAGGGTACACGAGCAGTACTTC. This chain links TRBV12-3 or TRBV12-4 with TRBJ2-7; D is possibly TRBD1 (6 bases). The CDR3 loop spans 14 amino acids. V shed 5 bases and J shed 5 bases, with 16 bases lying between them.

This clonotype was counted only a few times. The chain employs TRBV7-2 and TRBJ1-2, with D unresolved. The V and J ends lost 0 bases and 6 bases respectively, with 17 bases between them. CDR1 SGHTA and CDR2 FQGNSA come from the germline V gene. CDR3 length: 16 residues. In DNA, the CDR3 is TGTGCCAGCAGCTTAGCATCCGGAGGCCTATCAGATGGCTACACCTTC. It is translated as CASSLASGGLSDGYTF.

Many counts were recorded for this clonotype. V is TRBV7-9 and J is TRBJ2-3; weak D call: TRBD2 (6 bases). The CDR3 runs to 12 residues. With 5 bases removed from V and 11 bases from J, the gap between germline ends came to 14 bases. Germline-derived CDR1 and CDR2 are SEHNR and FQNEAQ (reference sequence). The CDR3 DNA reads TGTGCCAGCAGCCCCTCCCTAGCGTGGCAGTATTTT. This gives the protein CASSPSLAWQYF.

The chain links TRBV7-2 to TRBJ1-1; 7 positions agree with TRBD1. Germline CDR1 and CDR2: SGHTA and FQGNSA. J gave up 5 bases and V 4 bases, and 7 bases lay outside the gene matches. The CDR3 totals 14 residues. The CDR3 bases are TGTGCCAGCAGCTCACAGGGGCCCTGGACTGAAGCTTTCTTT. Encoded protein: CASSSQGPWTEAFF.

This clonotype qualifies as medium-sized. The V call is TRBV10-3, the J call TRBJ1-1, with 7 bases aligning to TRBD1. CDR3 length equals 15 residues. CDR1 and CDR2 (germline): ENHRY, SYGVKD. The V segment lost 3 bases and the J segment 6 bases; nucleotides outside the gene matches: 10. DNA for the CDR3: TGTGCCATCAGTGATGGACAGGCCGCCACGCCTGAAGCTTTCTTT. Amino acids: CAISDGQAATPEAFF.

This clonotype was picked up a small number of times. V gene TRBV19 combines with J gene TRBJ2-7; TRBD1 matches 8 bases. Losses at the gene ends were 6 bases for V and 2 bases for J; bases not matched to a gene: 3. The CDR3 sequence is 13 residues long. In germline, CDR1 is LNHDA, CDR2 SQIVND (reference sequence). The CDR3 DNA reads TGTGCCAGTAGCGGACAGGGAACCTACGAGCAGTACTTC. As protein: CASSGQGTYEQYF. Drawing the rest from reference TRBV19 and TRBJ2-7, the complete variable domain is DGGITQSPKYLFRKEGQNVTLSCEQNLNHDAMYWYRQDPGQGLRLIYYSQIVNDFQKGDIAEGYSVSREKKESFPLTVTSAQKNPTAFYLCASSGQGTYEQYFGPGTRLTVT.

V usage is TRBV5-4 and J usage is TRBJ1-1; D not resolved. Germline CDR1 SGHNT, CDR2 YYREEE (reference sequence). CDR3 length equals 9 residues. V gave up 2 bases and J gave up 11 bases, with 4 bases separating them. The CDR3 bases are TGTGCCAGCAGCTTCTTGGCTTTCTTT. Translating gives CASSFLAFF.

On this clonotype: This clone may be a read error of a much larger clone one base away. The V call is TRBV4-3, the J call TRBJ1-1; possible D gene TRBD1, 5 bases. The V gene's germline CDR1 is LGHNA and CDR2 YSLEER. This CDR3 has 13 residues. The CDR3 coding sequence is TGCGCCAGCGGCCAAACAGGTATAGATGTAGCTTTCTTT. It yields the protein CASGQTGIDVAFF.

The chain recombines TRBV14 with TRBJ1-1; D remains ambiguous. This CDR3 region has 14 residues. Germline V gives CDR1 SGHDN, CDR2 FVKESK. V lost 3 bases to trimming and J lost 4 bases, with 12 bases between them. CDR3 sequence: CASSQALDGTEAFF. For the CDR3, the DNA is TGTGCCAGCAGCCAGGCCCTCGACGGCACTGAAGCTTTCTTT.